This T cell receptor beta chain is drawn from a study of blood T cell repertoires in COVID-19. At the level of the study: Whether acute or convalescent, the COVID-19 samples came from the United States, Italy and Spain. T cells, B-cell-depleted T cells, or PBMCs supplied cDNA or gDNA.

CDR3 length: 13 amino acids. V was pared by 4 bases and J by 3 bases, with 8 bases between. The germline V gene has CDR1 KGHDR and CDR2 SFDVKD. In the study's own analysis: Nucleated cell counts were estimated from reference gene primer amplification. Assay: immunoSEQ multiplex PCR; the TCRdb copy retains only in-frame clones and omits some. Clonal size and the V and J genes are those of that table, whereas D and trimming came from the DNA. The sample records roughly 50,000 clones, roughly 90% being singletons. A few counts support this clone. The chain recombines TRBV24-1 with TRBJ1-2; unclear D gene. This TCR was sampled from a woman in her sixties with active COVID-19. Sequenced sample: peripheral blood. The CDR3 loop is CATSDGSDYGYTF. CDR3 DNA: TGTGCCACCAGTGACGGGTCAGACTATGGCTACACCTTC.